This T cell receptor (beta chain) was captured by sequencing in a study of monozygotic twins with inflammatory bowel disease. Germline CDR1 is DFQATT and CDR2 is SNEGSKA (reference sequence). The CDR3 extends over 16 amino acids. Addition of UMIs with a 6-nucleotide sample barcode was achieved by template switching. The cDNA of both the TCRalpha and TCRbeta chains was subjected to two nested PCRs of approximately 16 and 9 cycles. TCRdb re-called the 5' RACE reads and gives one entry per CDR3 protein, without DNA. With just over 300,000 distinct CDR3 sequences in the sample, the ten largest clones hold 5.6%.

The specimen was blood. The sequence derives from a human donor with ulcerative colitis or Crohn's disease, or a healthy co-twin of an affected twin (not recorded which). The V gene is TRBV20-1, the J gene TRBJ1-3. CDR3 protein: CSARDTGMSSGNTIYF.